Following are 32 T cell receptor beta chains from one sample sequenced in a study of T-cell reconstitution after alpha-beta-depleted transplantation in children. TCRbeta library construction was performed incorporating unique molecular identifiers. One entry per CDR3 protein, called by TCRdb with MiXCR from the PCR reads. The table lists 200,000 to 250,000 distinct CDR3 sequences, approximately 10% of them singletons, with approximately 30% in the top ten. Sequenced here: PBMCs, sampled before TCRalphabeta/CD19-depleted stem cell transplant. These receptors were obtained from a child younger than two with acute myeloid leukemia, due to receive a stem cell transplant.

This clonotype came up many times. The V call is TRBV6-5, the J call TRBJ2-7; 7 bases match TRBD1. Germline loops: CDR1 MNHEY, CDR2 SVGAGI. The trim removed 2 bases at V and 7 bases at J, leaving 5 bases unmatched. The CDR3 totals 13 residues. The CDR3 here is CASSYTTGSEQYF. CDR3 in DNA: TGTGCCAGCAGTTACACGACAGGGAGTGAGCAGTACTTC.

This clonotype was picked up many times. The V call is TRBV19, the J call TRBJ2-3, with D maybe TRBD1 (6 bases). The CDR3 loop spans 13 amino acids. The germline V gene encodes CDR1 LNHDA and CDR2 SQIVND (reference sequence). Trimming shortened V by 5 bases and J by 2 bases, and 8 bases separated the two germline ends. CDR3: CASSRTATDTQYF. In nucleotides, the CDR3 is TGTGCCAGTAGTCGGACAGCCACAGATACGCAGTATTTT.

Turning to this clonotype: A read error may be the cause here, since a much bigger clone is one base away. The chain combines TRBV10-3 with TRBJ2-2, with a possible D match to TRBD2 (5 bases). There are 15 residues in the CDR3. Germline V CDR1 and CDR2: ENHRY, SYGVKD. CDR3 sequence (DNA): TGTGCCATCAGTGGGTACTCCGCGAACACCGGGGAGCTGCTTTTT. It codes for CAISGYSANTGELLF.

This clonotype was detected ten times or more. This rearrangement joins TRBV12-3 or TRBV12-4 to TRBJ1-1; D might be TRBD1 (6 bases). The CDR3 runs 14 residues. V lost 2 bases and J lost 4, with 11 bases in between. DNA for the CDR3: TGTGCCAGCAGTTTAATCCCAGGGGTCACTGAAGCTTTCTTT. Amino acid sequence: CASSLIPGVTEAFF.

The table lists this clonotype with many counts. V usage is TRBV12-3 or TRBV12-4 and J usage is TRBJ2-7, with D possibly matching TRBD1 (6 bases). V was cut by 4 bases and J by 0 bases, with 16 bases left in between. The CDR3 length is 16 residues. This CDR3 is CASSSPTGQLSYEQYF. CDR3 DNA: TGTGCCAGCAGTTCCCCTACGGGACAACTCTCCTACGAGCAGTACTTC.

Many counts were recorded for this clonotype. This chain links TRBV20-1 with TRBJ2-1, with TRBD2 matching over 10 bases. The ends lost 0 bases at V and 7 bases at J; junction bases unmatched: 9. Germline lookup yields CDR1 DFQATT and CDR2 SNEGSKA (reference sequence). This CDR3 is 16 amino acids long. The CDR3 sequence: CSARDYKLAGWNEQFF. Here the CDR3 DNA reads TGCAGTGCTAGAGACTACAAACTAGCGGGATGGAATGAGCAGTTCTTC.

Ten or more counts support this clonotype. The chain links TRBV4-3 to TRBJ2-7, with D maybe TRBD1 (6 bases). The CDR3 runs 16 residues. From germline, CDR1 is LGHNA and CDR2 YSLEER. V lost 0 bases, J lost 4 bases, and 16 bases lay in between. The chain's CDR3 is CASSQEPRGLVYEQYF. For the CDR3, the DNA is TGCGCCAGCAGCCAAGAGCCCAGGGGCCTGGTGTACGAGCAGTACTTC.

This rearrangement joins TRBV7-9 to TRBJ1-6; D not certain. In germline, CDR1 is SEHNR, CDR2 FQNEAQ (reference sequence). Trimming stripped 5 bases from V and 2 bases from J, with 7 bases between. The CDR3 loop spans 14 amino acids. The CDR3 DNA sequence: TGTGCCAGCAGCCTAGGACCCTATAATTCACCCCTCCACTTT. Translation: CASSLGPYNSPLHF.

This clonotype has a count of ten or more. The chain is built from TRBV11-1 and TRBJ1-2, with D possibly being TRBD1 (6 bases). Trimming left V 5 bases short and J 1 base short, with 23 bases between. Germline assignment: CDR1 SGHAT and CDR2 FQDESV (reference sequence). The CDR3 sequence is 18 residues long. The CDR3: CASSPKQGDGVLNYGYTF. DNA of the CDR3: TGTGCCAGCAGCCCGAAACAGGGTGACGGCGTACTTAACTATGGCTACACCTTC. The full variable domain, rest sourced from reference TRBV11-1 and TRBJ1-2, is EAEVAQSPRYKITEKSQAVAFWCDPISGHATLYWYRQILGQGPELLVQFQDESVVDDSQLPKDRFSAERLKGVDSTLKIQPAELGDSAMYLCASSPKQGDGVLNYGYTFGSGTRLTVV.

The table lists this clonotype with many counts. The chain carries TRBV7-2 and TRBJ2-1; 13 positions match TRBD2. Germline CDR1 and CDR2: SGHTA and FQGNSA. The J segment lost 8 bases and the V segment lost 5 bases, leaving 9 bases of the junction unmatched. The CDR3 covers 16 residues. CDR3 sequence (DNA): TGTGCCAGCAGCCTACTCGGACTAGCGGGAGTCGATGAGCAGTTCTTC. Amino acid sequence: CASSLLGLAGVDEQFF.

This clonotype was detected many times. The chain joins TRBV28 to TRBJ2-1, with a weak D call TRBD2 (6 bases). The CDR3 runs 17 residues. Per the germline V gene, CDR1 is MDHEN and CDR2 is SYDVKM. Trimming stripped 4 bases from V and 0 bases from J, with 16 bases between. CDR3: CASSYPLGGSSYNEQFF. CDR3 in DNA: TGTGCCAGCAGTTACCCTTTGGGGGGTAGCTCCTACAATGAGCAGTTCTTC.

The table lists this clonotype with many counts. J is TRBJ2-2 and V is TRBV3-1; D might be TRBD1 (6 bases). V dropped 6 bases and J dropped 7 bases, with 12 bases sitting between them. CDR3 size: 13 residues. Germline assignment: CDR1 LGHDT and CDR2 YNNKEL (reference sequence). As DNA, the CDR3 is TGTGCCAGCAGTTACAGGGTCAACGGGGAGCTGTTTTTT. Its translation is CASSYRVNGELFF.

Comments on this clonotype: A much larger clonotype is one base distant, so this may be a read error. As the CDR3 is not closed by the conserved phenylalanine or tryptophan, this likely results from a read error. The rearrangement joins TRBV14 to TRBJ1-4; 9 bases fit TRBD1. In germline, CDR1 is SGHDN, CDR2 FVKESK. V was clipped by 4 bases and J by 1 base; unmatched bases: 7. The CDR3 runs to 17 residues. The CDR3 DNA is TGTGCCAGCAGCCTGGGACAGGGCGGTGTAACTAATGAAAAACTGTTTTAT. Protein sequence: CASSLGQGGVTNEKLFY.

This clonotype was seen only a few times. The chain joins TRBV5-5 to TRBJ1-5; 8 nucleotides line up with TRBD1. Per germline, CDR1 SGHKS and CDR2 YYEKEE (reference sequence). The V and J ends lost 3 bases and 6 bases, in that order; junction bases with no gene match: 2. CDR3 size: 13 residues. In nucleotides, the CDR3 is TGTGCCAGCAGCTATGACAGGGGTCAGCCCCAGCATTTT. Its translation is CASSYDRGQPQHF.

V usage is TRBV5-1 and J usage is TRBJ2-7, with TRBD1 matching over 7 bases. The CDR3 totals 16 residues. CDR1 is SGHRS, CDR2 YFSETQ, per germline. V lost 4 bases and J lost 7; bases outside the gene matches: 17. CDR3 coding DNA: TGCGCCAGCAGCGGCTACAGGGGAATGACATCGGGGGAGCAGTACTTC. This encodes CASSGYRGMTSGEQYF.

This clonotype has a count of ten or more. V is TRBV12-3 or TRBV12-4 and J is TRBJ2-7; D not resolved. Trimming left V 3 bases short and J 0 bases short, with 3 bases between. CDR3 length: 12 amino acids. The CDR3 DNA follows: TGTGCCAGCAGTTTCAACTCCTACGAGCAGTACTTC. This translates into CASSFNSYEQYF.

This clonotype appeared many times. The genes are TRBV5-1 and TRBJ2-3, with TRBD1 identical over 7 bases. Germline values: CDR1 SGHRS, CDR2 YFSETQ. The V segment lost 4 bases and the J segment 3 bases; nucleotides outside the gene matches: 8. The length of the CDR3 is 15 residues. CDR3 sequence reads: CASSRQGFLTDTQYF. CDR3 coding DNA: TGCGCCAGCAGCCGACAGGGATTCCTAACAGATACGCAGTATTTT.

Many counts were recorded for this clonotype. The chain links TRBV7-8 to TRBJ2-7; the match to TRBD1 covers 10 bases. CDR1 SGHVS and CDR2 FQNEAQ come from the germline V gene. Trimming took 1 base from V and 0 from J; bases not matched to a gene: 9. The CDR3 consists of 18 residues. The CDR3 DNA sequence: TGTGCCAGCAGCTTAGAAGTGTCGGACAGGGGGTTCTCCTACGAGCAGTACTTC. Translating gives CASSLEVSDRGFSYEQYF.

A remark on this clonotype: A much larger clonotype is one base distant, so this may be a read error. V gene TRBV5-5 combines with J gene TRBJ2-1, with unresolved D. In germline, CDR1 is SGHKS, CDR2 YYEKEE (reference sequence). The CDR3 sequence is 11 residues long. V lost 4 bases and J 9 bases, leaving 8 bases between the germline ends. In DNA form, the CDR3 reads TGTGCCAGCAGCGTGGGCAGTGAGCAGTTCTTC. Protein sequence: CASSVGSEQFF.

This clonotype was recorded at least ten times. This chain connects TRBV3-1 to TRBJ2-7; D is unresolved. CDR3 size: 14 residues. Trimming cost V 4 bases and J 3 bases, with 13 bases left between them. Looked up from germline, CDR1 is LGHDT and CDR2 is YNNKEL (reference sequence). CDR3 bases: TGTGCCAGCAGCCTTTACGTGGGCAACTACGAGCAGTACTTC. Its protein is CASSLYVGNYEQYF.

A few counts support this clonotype. The gene calls are TRBV2 and TRBJ2-3; D is possibly TRBD1 or TRBD2 (5 bases each). The CDR3 runs to 16 residues. V shed 6 bases and J shed 6 bases, with 22 bases lying between them. Germline CDR1 and CDR2: SNHLY and FYNNEI. Here the CDR3 DNA reads TGTGCCAGCAGCAAACATCAGGGACGCCGATTTGATACGCAGTATTTT. This codes for CASSKHQGRRFDTQYF.

This clonotype was recorded many times. The chain employs TRBV9 and TRBJ2-7; 9 nucleotides align to TRBD1. This CDR3 has 14 residues. Germline V gives CDR1 SGDLS, CDR2 YYNGEE. Trimming took 4 bases from V and 7 from J; bases not matched to a gene: 9. The CDR3 region has the DNA TGTGCCAGCAGCTCCGGGACAGGGTGGGAAGAGCAGTACTTC. Protein sequence: CASSSGTGWEEQYF.

This clonotype showed up many times. This chain connects TRBV9 to TRBJ2-3; D possibly corresponds to TRBD2 (6 bases). CDR1 and CDR2 (germline): SGDLS, YYNGEE. This CDR3 comprises 14 residues. Trimming cost V 2 bases and J 0 bases, with 7 bases left between them. CDR3 sequence reads: CASSVSGSTDTQYF. In DNA, the CDR3 is TGTGCCAGCAGCGTGAGCGGGAGCACAGATACGCAGTATTTT.

This clonotype has ten or more counts. J is TRBJ2-7 and V is TRBV2; D is possibly TRBD1 or TRBD2 (5 bases each). The germline V gene encodes CDR1 SNHLY and CDR2 FYNNEI. V was cut by 11 bases and J by 6 bases, with 23 bases left in between. This CDR3 is 14 amino acids long. CDR3 protein: CAGHPGTRVFEQYF. In DNA, the CDR3 is TGTGCCGGTCACCCCGGGACCAGGGTTTTCGAGCAGTACTTC.

This clonotype has a count of ten or more. The genes are TRBV12-3 or TRBV12-4 and TRBJ1-1; D remains unclear. Trimming cost V 3 bases and J 5 bases, with 7 bases left between them. This CDR3 comprises 12 residues. The CDR3 reads CASSFWGTEAFF. Here the CDR3 DNA reads TGTGCCAGCAGTTTTTGGGGAACTGAAGCTTTCTTT.

This clonotype showed up many times. The V gene is TRBV7-9, the J gene TRBJ2-7; the D gene is possibly TRBD1 (6 bases). The V end was cut by 0 bases, the J end by 4 bases, with 13 bases between. The germline V gene encodes CDR1 SEHNR and CDR2 FQNEAQ (reference sequence). The CDR3 runs to 15 residues. CDR3 sequence reads: CASSLALGDIYEQYF. The CDR3 nucleotides are TGTGCCAGCAGCTTAGCTTTAGGGGACATTTACGAGCAGTACTTC.

V is TRBV25-1 and J is TRBJ2-7; TRBD2 matches at 16 bases. V gave up 6 bases and J gave up 6 bases; unmatched junction bases: 11. From germline, CDR1 is MGHDK and CDR2 SYGVNS. The CDR3 covers 17 residues. CDR3 sequence: CASSASGTSGRAIEQYF. The CDR3, as DNA: TGTGCCAGCAGCGCCTCCGGGACTAGCGGGAGGGCCATCGAGCAGTACTTC.

As regards this clonotype: Being one base from a much bigger clone, this may be a read error. V gene TRBV29-1 combines with J gene TRBJ1-5; 7 nucleotides match TRBD1. This CDR3 spans 14 amino acids. Germline loops: CDR1 SQVTM, CDR2 ANQGSEA. The V segment lost 3 bases and the J segment 8 bases; nucleotides outside the gene matches: 10. In DNA form, the CDR3 reads TGCAGCGTTGACGAACAGGGGAGAGGTAAGCCCCAGCATTTT. This gives the protein CSVDEQGRGKPQHF. Looking up the rest from reference TRBV29-1 and TRBJ1-5 gives the full variable domain: SAVISQKPSRDICQRGTSLTIQCQVDSQVTMMFWYRQQPGQSLTLIATANQGSEATYESGFVIDKFPISRPNLTFSTLTVSNMSPEDSSIYLCSVDEQGRGKPQHFGDGTRLSIL.

This clonotype was picked up many times. The chain recombines TRBV5-1 with TRBJ1-2; 10 positions match TRBD1. CDR1 is SGHRS, CDR2 YFSETQ, per germline. The CDR3 is made up of 14 amino acids. V was clipped by 1 base and J by 8 bases; unmatched bases: 5. In DNA, the CDR3 is TGCGCCAGCAGCTTGTGGACAGGGGGTCAAGGCTACACCTTC. Translating it yields CASSLWTGGQGYTF.

This clonotype was observed many times. V and J are TRBV19 and TRBJ2-1; TRBD1 is a possible D gene (7 bases). Germline CDR1 is LNHDA and CDR2 is SQIVND (reference sequence). The germline V and J ends were trimmed by 11 bases and 6 bases, with 20 bases remaining between them. The CDR3 runs to 14 residues. The CDR3 region is CAARGLATPNEQFF. CDR3 sequence (DNA): TGTGCCGCAAGGGGGCTAGCGACACCCAATGAGCAGTTCTTC.

This clonotype was seen more than once but under ten times. CDR3 DNA sequence: TGTGCCAGCAGCTTTAGGGGTGAGCAGTTCTTC. It translates to CASSFRGEQFF. The rearrangement links TRBV6-1 to TRBJ2-1; D might be TRBD1 (5 bases). The CDR3 is 11 amino acids. Trimming took off 6 bases at V and 9 bases at J, with 9 bases between the two ends. Germline lookup yields CDR1 MNHNS and CDR2 SASEGT.

This clonotype showed up many times. This chain joins TRBV5-1 and TRBJ2-7; 10 nucleotides align to TRBD2. This CDR3 region has 15 residues. The ends lost 0 bases at V and 2 bases at J; junction bases unmatched: 2. CDR1 SGHRS and CDR2 YFSETQ come from the germline V gene. CDR3 in amino acids: CASSLAGTSAYEQYF. DNA of the CDR3: TGCGCCAGCAGCTTGGCCGGGACTAGCGCCTACGAGCAGTACTTC.